Given below is one TCR beta chain in context. Its antigen is unidentified. Terminally differentiated effector memory CD45RA+ cells were excluded from the naive CD8 cells, which were CD45RO-negative and positively selected for CCR7. Each of the donors was a healthy adult who was HIV-negative and had not had a recent acute infection or vaccination. This specimen belongs to a study of shared clonotypes between healthy human individuals. Sequenced by immunoSEQ multiplex PCR; TCRdb stores in-frame clones only, minus some. The sample contains approximately 2,000,000 clones, over 85% of which appear only once. Findings of the study overall: It was the few donors that limited the genetic and exposure-history diversity represented. Sampling covered blood only; tissue repertoires likely differ. All-four-donor shared clonotypes had higher generation probabilities than non-shared clonotypes did.

Trimming pared 5 bases from V and 7 bases from J, leaving 14 bases between. Germline V lookup: CDR1 SGHVS, CDR2 FNYEAQ. This CDR3 comprises 14 residues. The receptor's source is a man in his late teens or twenties in good health. Some clones in this sample may be carry-over from other donors' samples. The sample was naive CD8+ T cells from PBMCs. This chain uses TRBV7-6 with TRBJ2-2; D is possibly TRBD1 or TRBD2 (5 bases each). The CDR3 sequence is CASSTRWGIGELFF. The CDR3 DNA is TGTGCCAGCAGCACCCGTTGGGGGATCGGGGAGCTGTTTTTT.